The 11 T cell receptor beta chains listed next were all sequenced from one sample in a study of blood T cell repertoires in COVID-19. Data came from immunoSEQ multiplex PCR; TCRdb stores just in-frame clones and leaves some out. The sample lists some 73,000 clones, 82% occurring once. Sequenced: peripheral blood. The receptors here all came from a woman aged 55-69 years with acute or convalescent COVID-19.

This clone was counted once. CDR3 protein: CASSPRASGHSGNTIYF. CDR3 in DNA: TGTGCCAGCAGCCCTCGTGCGTCCGGTCACTCTGGAAACACCATATATTTT. The V and J genes are TRBV2 and TRBJ1-3; D is unclear. V was trimmed by 6 bases and J by 0 bases, leaving 18 bases between them. Germline-derived CDR1 and CDR2 are SNHLY and FYNNEI. This CDR3 spans 17 amino acids.

The rearrangement uses TRBV6-5 and TRBJ1-1; no clear D. CDR3 size: 14 residues. V lost 3 bases and J lost 1, with 9 bases in between. Germline values: CDR1 MNHEY, CDR2 SVGAGI. The CDR3: CASSYNGQNTEAFF. CDR3 nucleotides: TGTGCCAGCAGTTATAATGGCCAGAACACTGAAGCTTTCTTT.

This chain uses TRBV5-1 with TRBJ1-2; D unclear. The CDR3 has 13 amino acids. The germline gives CDR1 SGHRS, CDR2 YFSETQ. The V end was cut by 3 bases, the J end by 2 bases, with 8 bases between. CDR3 sequence (DNA): TGCGCCAGCAGCTATGACTTAAACTATGGCTACACCTTC. Residues: CASSYDLNYGYTF.

This clone was observed a few times. V and J are TRBV2 and TRBJ1-5, with 8 bases identical to TRBD1. The CDR3 is 15 residues long. The ends lost 6 bases at V and 6 bases at J; junction bases unmatched: 10. Per germline, CDR1 SNHLY and CDR2 FYNNEI. CDR3 DNA sequence: TGTGCCAGCAGGGACGACAGGGGAGCCGGTCAGCCCCAGCATTTT. Protein product: CASRDDRGAGQPQHF.

The chain carries TRBV7-7 and TRBJ1-1; D call uncertain. Trimming removed 5 bases from V and 1 base from J, with 8 bases in between. The germline gives CDR1 SSHAT, CDR2 FNYEAQ (reference sequence). This CDR3 has 13 amino acids. CDR3 nucleotides: TGTGCCAGCAGCCAAACACGGAACACTGAAGCTTTCTTT. Its translation is CASSQTRNTEAFF.

This clone appeared once. This rearrangement joins TRBV6-5 to TRBJ2-1, with D maybe TRBD1 (6 bases). The CDR3 spans 14 residues. Germline CDR1 reads MNHEY; CDR2 reads SVGAGI. V dropped 6 bases and J dropped 7 bases, with 16 bases sitting between them. CDR3 DNA: TGTGCCAGCAGGGGGCCGACTACAGGGAATGAGCAGTTCTTC. Protein: CASRGPTTGNEQFF.

This clone was detected only a few times. V is TRBV14 and J is TRBJ2-7; D might be TRBD2 (5 bases). CDR1 is SGHDN, CDR2 FVKESK, per germline. CDR3 length: 13 amino acids. V gave up 4 bases and J gave up 6 bases, with 13 bases separating them. The CDR3 sequence: CASSPQGGGEQYF. CDR3 DNA: TGTGCCAGCAGCCCACAAGGAGGAGGCGAGCAGTACTTC.

This sequence joins TRBV19 and TRBJ1-2; 11 positions match TRBD1. Trimming removed 5 bases from V and 0 bases from J; junction bases left unmatched: 20. The CDR3 contains 21 residues. The germline V gene encodes CDR1 LNHDA and CDR2 SQIVND (reference sequence). The CDR3 DNA sequence: TGTGCCAGTAGTGCAACCTCACCCGGTCGGGACAGGGGGTTATCTAACTATGGCTACACCTTC. Its protein product is CASSATSPGRDRGLSNYGYTF.

Only one count was recorded for this clone. The chain uses TRBV14 and TRBJ1-1; D might be TRBD1 (6 bases). Germline V gene data show CDR1 as SGHDN and CDR2 as FVKESK. CDR3 length: 15 amino acids. V was shortened by 4 bases and J by 1 base, with 13 bases between the two germline ends. The CDR3 is CASSRAGAWNTEAFF. As DNA, the CDR3 is TGTGCCAGCAGCCGGGCGGGGGCATGGAACACTGAAGCTTTCTTT. The full variable domain, completed using reference TRBV14 and TRBJ1-1, is EAGVTQFPSHSVIEKGQTVTLRCDPISGHDNLYWYRRVMGKEIKFLLHFVKESKQDESGMPNNRFLAERTGGTYSTLKVQPAELEDSGVYFCASSRAGAWNTEAFFGQGTRLTVV.

The gene calls are TRBV15 and TRBJ1-1; D unclear. Trimming took off 0 bases at V and 3 bases at J, with 11 bases between the two ends. Germline CDR1 is LNHNV and CDR2 is YYDKDF (reference sequence). This CDR3 is 15 amino acids long. DNA for the CDR3: TGTGCCACCAGCAGAGATTCGAGCGGAGACACTGAAGCTTTCTTT. Amino acids: CATSRDSSGDTEAFF.

This clone occurred a few times. The genes are TRBV6-5 and TRBJ2-7; weak D call: TRBD1 (5 bases). V lost 2 bases to trimming and J lost 2 bases, with 10 bases between them. The V gene's germline CDR1 is MNHEY and CDR2 SVGAGI. The CDR3 length is 14 residues. CDR3 protein: CASSYGSGPYEQYF. CDR3 DNA sequence: TGTGCCAGCAGTTACGGGTCAGGGCCCTACGAGCAGTACTTC.